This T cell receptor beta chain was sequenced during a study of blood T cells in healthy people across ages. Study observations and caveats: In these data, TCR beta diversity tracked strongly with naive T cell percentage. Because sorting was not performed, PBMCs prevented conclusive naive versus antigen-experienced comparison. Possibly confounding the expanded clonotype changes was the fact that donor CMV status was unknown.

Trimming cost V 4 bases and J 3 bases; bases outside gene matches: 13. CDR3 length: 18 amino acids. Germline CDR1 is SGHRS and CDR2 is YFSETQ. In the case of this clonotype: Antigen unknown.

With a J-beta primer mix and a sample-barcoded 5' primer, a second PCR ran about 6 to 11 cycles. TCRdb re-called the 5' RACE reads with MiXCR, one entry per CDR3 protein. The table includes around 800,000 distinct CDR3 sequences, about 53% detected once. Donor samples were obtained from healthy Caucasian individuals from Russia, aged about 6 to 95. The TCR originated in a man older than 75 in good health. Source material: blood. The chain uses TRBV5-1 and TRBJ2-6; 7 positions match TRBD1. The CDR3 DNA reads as TGCGCCAGCAGCGGCTTGGGACAGTCCTCCTTTGGGGCCAACGTCCTGACTTTC. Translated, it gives CASSGLGQSSFGANVLTF.